The 12 T cell receptor beta chains listed next were all sequenced from one sample in a study of CD8+ T cells in alopecia areata. Treatment: oral pan-JAK inhibitor, 5-10 mg twice daily. Extracted RNA was reverse transcribed, and the resulting cDNA served as sequencing template. The repertoire was sequenced with immunoSEQ multiplex PCR; TCRdb's copy has only in-frame clones and lacks some. In the table there are 200,000 or so clones, nearly 60% of which are singletons. The material was CD4+ T cells sorted from blood, obtained at week 24, from a patient treated with tofacitinib. Receptor source: a human donor with alopecia areata.

The V call is TRBV5-6, the J call TRBJ1-2; D is ambiguous. This CDR3 is 14 amino acids long. The germline V gene has CDR1 SGHDT and CDR2 YYEEEE. Trimming removed 2 bases at V and 4 bases at J, with 12 bases between. CDR3 nucleotide sequence: TGTGCCAGCAGCTTACGCCGCAGAGCCTATGGCTACACCTTC. It translates to CASSLRRRAYGYTF.

The chain employs TRBV10-3 and TRBJ2-7; maybe TRBD2 (6 bases). Trimming shortened V by 1 base and J by 3 bases, and 22 bases separated the two germline ends. CDR1 and CDR2 from the germline V gene are ENHRY and SYGVKD. This CDR3 is 18 amino acids long. CDR3 DNA: TGTGCCATCAGTGAGTTTTTAACGGGGGAGGAGGGAAACTACGAGCAGTACTTC. Protein product: CAISEFLTGEEGNYEQYF.

The gene calls are TRBV27 and TRBJ2-2; 11 bases are a match to TRBD1. There are 15 residues in the CDR3. V trimming: 5 bases; J trimming: 7 bases; junction bases outside the gene matches: 6. The germline gives CDR1 MNHEY, CDR2 SMNVEV (reference sequence). CDR3 DNA sequence: TGTGCCAGCAGTCGAGGACAGGGGGCCGGCGGGGAGCTGTTTTTT. This translates into CASSRGQGAGGELFF.

This rearrangement joins TRBV9 to TRBJ2-1, with 12 bases that match TRBD2. The ends lost 3 bases at V and 7 bases at J; junction bases unmatched: 5. CDR1 and CDR2 (germline): SGDLS, YYNGEE. The CDR3 contains 15 residues. In DNA, the CDR3 is TGTGCCAGCAGCGCAGGACTAGCGGGATGGAATGAGCAGTTCTTC. Amino acids: CASSAGLAGWNEQFF.

This clone has a handful of counts. This chain uses TRBV7-2 with TRBJ2-7; perhaps D is TRBD1 or TRBD2 (6 bases each). This CDR3 spans 14 amino acids. Germline CDR1 SGHTA, CDR2 FQGNSA. The V gene lost 0 bases and the J gene lost 5 bases, with 11 bases spanning the gap. As DNA, the CDR3 is TGTGCCAGCAGCTTAGCAAAGGGGGGCCACGAGCAGTACTTC. Translation: CASSLAKGGHEQYF.

The chain couples TRBV5-1 to TRBJ2-3; no clear D. Germline CDR1 is SGHRS and CDR2 is YFSETQ. Trimming cost V 2 bases and J 4 bases, with 8 bases left between them. The CDR3 is 13 residues long. The CDR3 loop is CASSFEDPDTQYF. The DNA of the CDR3 is TGCGCCAGCAGCTTTGAGGACCCAGATACGCAGTATTTT.

V gene TRBV30 combines with J gene TRBJ2-1; 8 nucleotides line up with TRBD2. The CDR3 is 14 amino acids. Germline lookup yields CDR1 GTSNPN and CDR2 SVGIG (reference sequence). Trimming at V came to 2 bases and at J to 5 bases, leaving 5 bases not matched to a gene. CDR3 amino acids: CAWSSSSGDNEQFF. CDR3 DNA sequence: TGTGCCTGGAGTTCGAGTAGCGGGGACAATGAGCAGTTCTTC.

The V call is TRBV4-3, the J call TRBJ2-1; the D gene could be TRBD1 or TRBD2 (5 bases each). V was clipped by 3 bases and J by 10 bases, with 13 bases between them. Germline CDR1 LGHNA, CDR2 YSLEER. The CDR3 length is 13 residues. In DNA, the CDR3 is TGCGCCAGCAGCCAGGACCCGGGACGAGAGCAGTTCTTC. It translates to CASSQDPGREQFF.

This clone was counted once. This sequence joins TRBV4-3 and TRBJ2-1, with a possible D match to TRBD1 (6 bases). The CDR3 totals 19 residues. Germline assignment: CDR1 LGHNA and CDR2 YSLEER. V lost 2 bases, J lost 8 bases, and 28 bases lay in between. In DNA, the CDR3 is TGCGCCAGCAGCCAACAGCAGGGGCCGGGTGGTCCCCTTCAGGATGAGCAGTTCTTC. The encoded protein is CASSQQQGPGGPLQDEQFF.

The table lists this clone with a few counts. The chain couples TRBV29-1 to TRBJ1-1, with a tentative D call TRBD1 (5 bases). With 6 bases removed from V and 1 base from J, the gap between germline ends came to 12 bases. CDR3 length equals 13 residues. Germline V CDR1 and CDR2: SQVTM, ANQGSEA. The chain's CDR3 is CSVPGRKNTEAFF. CDR3 sequence (DNA): TGCAGCGTACCGGGACGGAAGAACACTGAAGCTTTCTTT.

The chain is built from TRBV29-1 and TRBJ1-2; a weak D match, TRBD1 (5 bases). Germline-derived CDR1 and CDR2 are SQVTM and ANQGSEA. The CDR3 has 13 amino acids. Trimming shortened V by 4 bases and J by 5 bases, and 14 bases separated the two germline ends. Written as DNA, the CDR3 is TGCAGCGTTGTAGGCGGGCGGGGGTATGGCTACACCTTC. Amino acid sequence: CSVVGGRGYGYTF.

This clone came up a few times. The chain joins TRBV7-9 to TRBJ1-2, with 7 bases identical to TRBD1. This CDR3 is built from 14 residues. V shed 5 bases and J 4 bases; nucleotides not matched to a gene: 7. Germline CDR1 and CDR2: SEHNR and FQNEAQ (reference sequence). The CDR3 protein is CASSPRQGSYGYTF. The CDR3 DNA reads as TGTGCCAGCAGCCCAAGACAGGGAAGCTATGGCTACACCTTC. The complete variable domain, with remaining parts taken from reference TRBV7-9 and TRBJ1-2, reads DTGVSQNPRHKITKRGQNVTFRCDPISEHNRLYWYRQTLGQGPEFLTYFQNEAQLEKSRLLSDRFSAERPKGSFSTLEIQRTEQGDSAMYLCASSPRQGSYGYTFGSGTRLTVV.